This T cell receptor beta chain was retrieved from a study of blood T cell repertoires in COVID-19. Study-wide context: The study drew acute and convalescent COVID-19 samples from the United States, Italy and Spain. In each case, the material was cDNA or gDNA derived from T cells, B-cell-depleted T cells, or PBMCs.

This CDR3 contains 17 residues. CDR1 SGDLS and CDR2 YYNGEE come from the germline V gene. V gave up 4 bases and J gave up 0 bases; unmatched junction bases: 10. Only one count was recorded for this clone. Clones were read by immunoSEQ multiplex PCR, and TCRdb kept only the in-frame ones, dropping some. The sample records about 340,000 clones, 85% to 90% being singletons. Recruited during active infection, patients (from Seattle) were subsequently followed longitudinally. Sequencing was done on a sample of peripheral blood. The chain employs TRBV9 and TRBJ2-3; 8 positions agree with TRBD2. The receptor was derived from a woman between 65 and 79 years old with COVID-19, enrolled during active disease. CDR3 protein: CASSWTSRATSTDTQYF. The CDR3 nucleotides read TGTGCCAGCAGCTGGACTAGCCGGGCCACTAGCACAGATACGCAGTATTTT.